The rows below give T cell receptor beta chains drawn from one sample of a study of blood T cell repertoires in COVID-19. Clones were read by immunoSEQ multiplex PCR, and TCRdb kept only the in-frame ones, dropping some. This table has tens of thousands of clones, roughly 80% appearing once. Sequenced material: peripheral blood. These receptors were collected from a woman older than 75 with acute or convalescent COVID-19. Each CDR3 is given with its conserved first and last residue. The D gene is left open where the match is weak. Size values are once, few and many counts, or a class for expanded clones, and some rows have none.

v_call	j_call	clone_size	d_call	cdr3_nt	cdr3_aa
TRBV29-1	TRBJ2-3	NA	TRBD1	TGCAGCGTTGGCTCAGGGACAGGGGGCACAGATACGCAGTATTTT	CSVGSGTGGTDTQYF
TRBV5-4	TRBJ1-2	NA	TRBD1	TGTGCCAGCAGCTTGTTTTCAGGGGGGAGTGGCTACACCTTC	CASSLFSGGSGYTF
TRBV9	TRBJ2-2	once	NA	TGTGCCAGCAGCGTAGCGGCAGCGCCGAACACCGGGGAGCTGTTTTTT	CASSVAAAPNTGELFF
TRBV28	TRBJ1-5	few	NA	TGTGCCAGCGTAAGTCGACAGGCCAGAAATCAGCCCCAGCATTTT	CASVSRQARNQPQHF
TRBV24-1	TRBJ2-2	NA	TRBD1	TGTGCCACCAGTGACCAGGGGGCCCAATACACCGGGGAGCTGTTTTTT	CATSDQGAQYTGELFF
TRBV30	TRBJ1-4	once	NA	TGTGCCTGGAGTGAGGGGGGGCTTGGCGAAAAACTGTTTTTT	CAWSEGGLGEKLFF
TRBV9	TRBJ1-5	few	NA	TGTGCCAGCAGCCCCGGACAATCCAATCAGCCCCAGCATTTT	CASSPGQSNQPQHF
TRBV6-5	TRBJ1-2	NA	NA	TGTGCCAGCAGTTACTCTGGAGGGGCCGACTATGGCTACACCTTC	CASSYSGGADYGYTF
TRBV7-2	TRBJ2-5	NA	TRBD2	TGTGCCAGTAAGCGGGGGGGGCAAGAGACCCAGTACTTC	CASKRGGQETQYF
TRBV7-2	TRBJ1-1	NA	NA	TGTGCCAGCAGCTTATCGGGAGGGGACTCTGAAGCTTTCTTT	CASSLSGGDSEAFF
TRBV2	TRBJ2-7	NA	TRBD1	TGTGCCAGCAGTGAAGCGGTGGACAGGGTCCTCGAGCAGTACTTC	CASSEAVDRVLEQYF
TRBV7-2	TRBJ2-5	NA	NA	TGTGCCAGCAGCTTAAGGGGGTGGGGATTCCAAGAGACCCAGTACTTC	CASSLRGWGFQETQYF
TRBV3-1/TRBV3-2	TRBJ1-1	NA	NA	TGTGCCAGCAGCCCCCTACAGGGTCAGCGCACTGAAGCTTTCTTT	CASSPLQGQRTEAFF
TRBV7-2	TRBJ2-7	NA	TRBD2	TGTGCCAGCAGCTTAGGACTAGCTTACGAGCAGTACTTC	CASSLGLAYEQYF
TRBV19	TRBJ2-7	NA	NA	TGTGCCAGTAGTATAAAAGTCGGGGACTCCTACGAGCAGTACTTC	CASSIKVGDSYEQYF
TRBV27	TRBJ1-6	NA	NA	TGTGCCAGCAGTTTAGCCGGAGGTAATTCACCCCTCCACTTT	CASSLAGGNSPLHF
TRBV5-4	TRBJ2-5	NA	NA	TGTGCCAGCAGCGGGGGGTTTCAAGAGACCCAGTACTTC	CASSGGFQETQYF
TRBV5-6	TRBJ2-1	once	NA	TGTGCCAGCAGCTTGTCGGGGTTTGGTGTCAATGAGCAGTTCTTC	CASSLSGFGVNEQFF
TRBV11-3	TRBJ1-2	NA	TRBD1	TGTGCCAGCAGCCCCCGCGCGGGACAGATTAACTATGGCTACACCTTC	CASSPRAGQINYGYTF
TRBV18	TRBJ1-2	NA	NA	TGTGCCAGCTCACCAACACAGGATAACTATGGCTACACCTTC	CASSPTQDNYGYTF
TRBV10-1	TRBJ1-3	NA	NA	TGCGCCAGCAGTGAGAATGTAGAGCGGTCGCCTGGAAACACCATATATTTT	CASSENVERSPGNTIYF
TRBV7-2	TRBJ2-7	NA	NA	TGTGCCAGCAGCGCGGCCCTTTTCTACGAGCAGTACTTC	CASSAALFYEQYF
TRBV6-2/TRBV6-3	TRBJ2-6	NA	TRBD1	TGTGCCAGCAGTTACGACCCCGGGACAGCAGCCTCTGGGGCCAACGTCCTGACTTTC	CASSYDPGTAASGANVLTF
TRBV5-4	TRBJ2-2	NA	TRBD1	TGTGCCAGCAGCTGGGGGGGGACAGGGACCGGGGAGCTGTTTTTT	CASSWGGTGTGELFF
TRBV6-6	TRBJ1-4	NA	NA	TGTGCCAGCAGTTACACCGGGACATGGGATGAAAAACTGTTTTTT	CASSYTGTWDEKLFF
TRBV19	TRBJ2-2	NA	NA	TGTGCCAGTAGCGGATCCGACGGGTTGGGTCCCGGGGAGCTGTTTTTT	CASSGSDGLGPGELFF
TRBV14	TRBJ1-2	NA	NA	TGTGCCAGCAGCCACTCCATCCGGGACTATGGCTACACCTTC	CASSHSIRDYGYTF
TRBV19	TRBJ1-3	NA	TRBD1	TGTGCCAGTAGCAGGCGCCAGGGGGCTGGAAACACCATATATTTT	CASSRRQGAGNTIYF
TRBV2	TRBJ2-7	NA	TRBD1	TGTGCCAGCAGAGGACAGGGGAGCTACGAGCAGTACTTC	CASRGQGSYEQYF
TRBV28	TRBJ1-4	few	TRBD1	TGTGCCAGCAGATCGACAGGGGCTGCAACTAATGAAAAACTGTTTTTT	CASRSTGAATNEKLFF
TRBV7-9	TRBJ1-2	NA	NA	TGTGCCAGCAGCTTAGGGGGGGATTCAGGTCCAGGTGGCTACACCTTC	CASSLGGDSGPGGYTF
TRBV3-1/TRBV3-2	TRBJ1-3	NA	NA	TGTGCCAGCAGCCAAGATATGGGGGGTCTTGGAAACACCATATATTTT	CASSQDMGGLGNTIYF